Below, one TCR beta chain is given with its context. Its antigen is not known. The sample comes from a study of circulating and synovial CD4+ cells in juvenile arthritis. Trimming shortened V by 8 bases and J by 2 bases, and 12 bases separated the two germline ends. CDR3 length: 13 residues. Germline V CDR1 and CDR2: MDHEN, SYDVKM. Here immunoSEQ multiplex PCR was the method, and the copy in TCRdb shows in-frame clones only, minus some. The sample consists of around 32,000 clones, around 93% of them appearing once. Study-wide findings and caveats: CPL and bulk CD4 samples differed at least tenfold in T cell genomes. Measured synovium overlap likely understates the true shared repertoire. Bulk blood CD4 repertoires were more diverse than these.

The sequence was obtained from a human donor with juvenile idiopathic arthritis. The specimen sequenced was CD4+ T cells from blood. The chain couples TRBV28 to TRBJ1-2, with D unclear. CDR3 sequence reads: CASCLGVNYGYTF. CDR3 nucleotides: TGTGCCAGCTGCCTCGGGGTAAACTATGGCTACACCTTC.